The clone carrying this T cell receptor beta chain appeared a few times. The antigen is unknown. The sample is drawn from a study of response to subunit inactivated influenza vaccine. Study-wide results and limits: After each seasonal influenza vaccination, few new T cells are recruited, the authors suggested.

CDR1 SEHNR and CDR2 FQNEAQ come from the germline V gene (reference sequence). The CDR3 is 11 amino acids. The V end was cut by 5 bases, the J end by 13 bases, with 12 bases between. TCRdb passed the RT-PCR reads through MiXCR, listing each CDR3 protein once. The repertoire includes roughly 760,000 distinct CDR3 sequences, around 21% of them detected once, and about a tenth sits in the top ten. The sequences come from PBMCs from blood, collected 5 days after vaccination. The receptor was derived from a man in his fifties or sixties who received an inactivated influenza vaccine. The rearrangement joins TRBV7-9 to TRBJ2-1; D is uncertain. The CDR3 loop is CASSPPIGQFF. The DNA for the CDR3 is TGTGCCAGCAGCCCCCCTATTGGACAGTTCTTC. The full variable domain, in which reference TRBV7-9 and TRBJ2-1 provide the parts outside the CDR3, is DTGVSQNPRHKITKRGQNVTFRCDPISEHNRLYWYRQTLGQGPEFLTYFQNEAQLEKSRLLSDRFSAERPKGSFSTLEIQRTEQGDSAMYLCASSPPIGQFFGPGTRLTVL.